This T cell receptor beta chain was recovered during a study of T cells after yellow fever vaccination. TCRdb reprocessed the 5' RACE reads via MiXCR and lists one record per CDR3 protein. This table holds about 25,000 distinct CDR3 sequences, around 3.5% found once. This clonotype has at least ten counts. Germline CDR1 ENHRY, CDR2 SYGVKD. The V end was cut by 6 bases, the J end by 8 bases, with 8 bases between. CDR3 size: 12 residues. The material was PBMCs, either bulk or a sorted T-cell subset (CD4+, CD8+, memory, or dextramer-sorted; not recorded which), obtained about 41 days after the first yellow fever vaccination. The chain couples TRBV10-3 to TRBJ1-6, with D possibly matching TRBD1 (5 bases). This TCR was sampled from a man between 18 and 29 years old who received the YFV17D yellow fever vaccine. CDR3 bases: TGTGCCATCAGGGGGCTGGATTCACCCCTCCACTTT. This gives the protein CAIRGLDSPLHF.